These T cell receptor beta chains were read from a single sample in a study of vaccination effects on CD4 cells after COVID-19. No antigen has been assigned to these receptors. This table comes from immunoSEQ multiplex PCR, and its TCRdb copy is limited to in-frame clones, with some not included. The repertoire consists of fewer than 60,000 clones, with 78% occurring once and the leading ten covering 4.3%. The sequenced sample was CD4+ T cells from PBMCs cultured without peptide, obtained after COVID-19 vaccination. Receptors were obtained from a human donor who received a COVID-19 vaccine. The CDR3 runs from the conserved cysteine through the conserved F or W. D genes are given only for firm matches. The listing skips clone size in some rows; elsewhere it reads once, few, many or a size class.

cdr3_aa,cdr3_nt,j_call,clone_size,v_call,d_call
CASSGQGITEAFF,TGTGCCAGCAGTGGGCAGGGTATCACTGAAGCTTTCTTT,TRBJ1-1,NA,TRBV2,NA
CASSFERVTEAFF,TGTGCCAGCAGCTTTGAACGAGTCACTGAAGCTTTCTTT,TRBJ1-1,NA,TRBV7-8,NA
CASSPNYDRVNEQYF,TGTGCCAGCAGTCCGAACTACGACAGGGTTAACGAGCAGTACTTC,TRBJ2-7,few,TRBV6-5,TRBD1
CASSLGGTGNTIYF,TGTGCCAGCAGCTTGGGAGGGACTGGAAACACCATATATTTT,TRBJ1-3,NA,TRBV5-4,NA
CASSSGLARDEQFF,TGTGCCAGCAGCTCCGGACTGGCCCGTGATGAGCAGTTCTTC,TRBJ2-1,NA,TRBV7-2,NA
CASSYQANYGYTF,TGTGCCAGCAGCTATCAGGCTAACTATGGCTACACCTTC,TRBJ1-2,NA,TRBV28,NA
CASSPRGRVAKNIQYF,TGTGCCAGCAGTCCCCGGGGGAGGGTGGCCAAAAACATTCAGTACTTC,TRBJ2-4,NA,TRBV6-2/TRBV6-3,TRBD2
CASSSGTQYNSPLHF,TGTGCCAGCAGCTCCGGGACACAGTATAATTCACCCCTCCACTTT,TRBJ1-6,NA,TRBV6-5,NA
CASSARDREWSEAFF,TGTGCCAGCAGCGCCAGGGACAGAGAATGGTCTGAAGCTTTCTTT,TRBJ1-1,NA,TRBV9,TRBD1
CASSPQGINSPLHF,TGCGCCAGCAGCCCTCAGGGGATCAATTCACCCCTCCACTTT,TRBJ1-6,few,TRBV5-1,NA